This T cell receptor (beta chain) was recorded in a study of blood T cell repertoires in COVID-19. Study-level information: Samples of COVID-19 (acute and convalescent) were obtained from the United States, Italy and Spain.

CDR3 length: 17 amino acids. Clinical history reported by participants formed the basis on which cohorts were assigned. TCRdb keeps only in-frame clones here, not all; method: immunoSEQ multiplex PCR. The sample carries about 240,000 clones, roughly 89% recorded once. This clonotype was sampled from a woman in her twenties or thirties who had recovered from COVID-19. The chain uses TRBV21-1 and TRBJ1-6; the table's D call, TRBD1, was not checked against the DNA. TRBV21-1 is described as a pseudogene. Sequenced sample: PBMCs or T cells enriched from blood (not recorded which). CDR3 bases: TGTGCCAGCAGCAACCCCCGATCCGACAGGCTGGGGTCACCCCTCCACTTT. Its translation: CASSNPRSDRLGSPLHF.